A single sample is the source of the 27 T cell receptor beta chains below, sequenced in a study of cytomegalovirus exposure and HLA in healthy donors. The PCR used 60 Vbeta and 13 Jbeta primers. Clones were sequenced by immunoSEQ multiplex PCR, and TCRdb holds only the in-frame ones, with some missing. The data hold 160,000 or so clones, with roughly four fifths observed a single time. What was sequenced was PBMCs. All receptors derive from a female donor in good health and CMV-seronegative.

J is TRBJ2-1 and V is TRBV6-5; 10 bases are shared with TRBD2. Per the germline V gene, CDR1 is MNHEY and CDR2 is SVGAGI. V shed 6 bases, J shed 4 bases, and the junction held 6 bases outside the gene matches. CDR3 length equals 15 residues. The CDR3 reads CASSTGLALYNEQFF. The CDR3 DNA is TGTGCCAGCAGCACGGGACTAGCGCTTTACAATGAGCAGTTCTTC.

CDR3 loop: CASSSGTSLWQFF. CDR3 DNA sequence: TGTGCCAGCAGCTCCGGGACTAGCTTATGGCAGTTCTTC. The J gene is TRBJ2-1, the V gene TRBV6-5; 9 bases are a match to TRBD2. The CDR3 is made up of 13 amino acids. CDR1 and CDR2 (germline): MNHEY, SVGAGI. The V gene end was trimmed by 6 bases and the J gene end by 12 bases; junction bases not matched to a gene: 9.

The rearrangement links TRBV19 to TRBJ2-3; TRBD2 might be the D (5 bases). Trimming shortened V by 4 bases and J by 4 bases, and 9 bases separated the two germline ends. CDR1 is LNHDA and CDR2 is SQIVND in the germline V gene (reference sequence). This CDR3 spans 13 amino acids. The CDR3 region has the DNA TGTGCCAGTAGTAGCGGACTTCCAGATACGCAGTATTTT. Its protein product is CASSSGLPDTQYF.

The gene calls are TRBV2 and TRBJ2-7; TRBD2 matches 8 bases. This CDR3 has 14 residues. V shed 1 base, J shed 5 bases, and the junction held 4 bases outside the gene matches. The germline CDR1 and CDR2 sequences are SNHLY and FYNNEI. Here the CDR3 DNA reads TGTGCCAGCAGTGAAGGGACTAGCTGGCACGAGCAGTACTTC. This gives the protein CASSEGTSWHEQYF.

This clone was seen a single time. The CDR3 here is CASSLAGGWGYTF. CDR3 DNA: TGTGCCAGCAGCTTGGCAGGGGGTTGGGGCTACACCTTC. The chain links TRBV7-9 to TRBJ1-2, with 7 bases that match TRBD1. J lost 8 bases, V lost 3 bases, and 6 bases had no gene match. Germline values: CDR1 SEHNR, CDR2 FQNEAQ (reference sequence). The CDR3 spans 13 residues.

This clone was observed a few times. This sequence joins TRBV7-3 and TRBJ1-1, with 7 positions matching TRBD1. The CDR3 consists of 15 residues. Looked up from germline, CDR1 is SGHTA and CDR2 is FQGTGA. With V trimmed by 7 bases and J by 0 bases, 8 bases remained unmatched. The CDR3 here is CASTKGAGVNTEAFF. CDR3 nucleotide sequence: TGTGCCAGCACCAAGGGGGCAGGAGTGAACACTGAAGCTTTCTTT.

The V gene is TRBV4-2, the J gene TRBJ1-2, with D tentatively TRBD1 (6 bases). Between the trimmed V and J ends, which lost 0 bases and 6 bases, there was a span of 20 bases. The germline V gene encodes CDR1 LGHNA and CDR2 YNFKEQ. The CDR3 has 17 amino acids. DNA for the CDR3: TGTGCCAGCAGCCAAGATAGTCAGGGGCGCGGTATAGATGGCTACACCTTC. Translated: CASSQDSQGRGIDGYTF.

The chain has TRBV7-6 and TRBJ1-4, with 9 positions matching TRBD1. V dropped 5 bases and J dropped 2; count of bases not matched to a gene: 3. Looked up from germline, CDR1 is SGHVS and CDR2 is FNYEAQ. This CDR3 spans 15 amino acids. CDR3 amino acids: CASSRGTGTNEKLFF. The CDR3 nucleotides are TGTGCCAGCAGCCGGGGGACAGGGACTAATGAAAAACTGTTTTTT.

This chain joins TRBV7-2 and TRBJ1-1; D perhaps matches TRBD1 (6 bases). The CDR3 covers 15 residues. V was trimmed by 5 bases and J by 2 bases, leaving 15 bases between them. Germline CDR1 reads SGHTA; CDR2 reads FQGNSA. The CDR3 region has the DNA TGTGCCAGCAGCCGAATGAACAGGGTAAACACTGAAGCTTTCTTT. Protein sequence: CASSRMNRVNTEAFF.

With respect to this clone: One end of the junction varies from germline; a read error may be responsible. The gene calls are TRBV7-9 and TRBJ2-1; TRBD2 might be the D (5 bases). Germline V gene data show CDR1 as SEHNR and CDR2 as FQNEAQ (reference sequence). This CDR3 contains 17 residues. CDR3 bases: TGTTCCAGCACCCATAGCCGTGAGACTAACGCGTACAATGAGCAGTTCTTC. Protein sequence: CSSTHSRETNAYNEQFF.

In its sample, this clone was seen once. V and J are TRBV15 and TRBJ2-2; no clear D gene. V lost 0 bases and J 8 bases, leaving 10 bases between the germline ends. This CDR3 is built from 14 residues. CDR1 is LNHNV and CDR2 is YYDKDF in the germline V gene (reference sequence). CDR3 protein: CATSREYGPGELFF. The DNA of the CDR3 is TGTGCCACCAGCAGAGAATATGGGCCGGGGGAGCTGTTTTTT.

This chain joins TRBV4-3 and TRBJ2-7; 11 nucleotides line up with TRBD2. Germline CDR1 and CDR2: LGHNA and YSLEER. After removal of 0 bases from V and 5 bases from J, the junction contained 6 bases not matched to a gene. The CDR3 has 16 amino acids. CDR3 in amino acids: CASSQELAGEGHEQYF. The DNA for the CDR3 is TGCGCCAGCAGCCAAGAACTAGCGGGAGAGGGGCACGAGCAGTACTTC.

The CDR3 loop is CASSLSGTGDPPGEQYF. CDR3 DNA: TGTGCCAGCAGTTTATCGGGGACAGGTGATCCCCCCGGCGAGCAGTACTTC. The chain uses TRBV27 and TRBJ2-7, with TRBD1 matching 8 bases. The germline V gene encodes CDR1 MNHEY and CDR2 SMNVEV (reference sequence). Trimming at V came to 0 bases and at J to 6 bases, leaving 13 bases not matched to a gene. The CDR3 extends over 17 amino acids.

The CDR3 DNA reads as TGCGCCAGCAGCCAAGAGAGGCGTGCTTTCTTT. It is translated as CASSQERRAFF. The J gene is TRBJ1-1, the V gene TRBV4-3; D is ambiguous. V was cut by 0 bases and J by 11 bases, with 7 bases left in between. This CDR3 has 11 amino acids. CDR1 and CDR2 from the germline V gene are LGHNA and YSLEER.

The chain has TRBV28 and TRBJ2-7; D possibly corresponds to TRBD2 (7 bases). Trimming took 7 bases from V and 5 from J, leaving 18 bases between them. Germline values: CDR1 MDHEN, CDR2 SYDVKM. The CDR3 sequence is 14 residues long. CDR3 bases: TGTGCCAGCACGCTCCGCGGGGGCAAAAACGAGCAGTACTTC. This sequence encodes CASTLRGGKNEQYF.

This chain links TRBV6-4 with TRBJ1-5; D possibly corresponds to TRBD1 (6 bases). With 0 bases removed from V and 5 bases from J, the gap between germline ends came to 8 bases. Germline V gene lookup returns CDR1 MRHNA and CDR2 SNTAGT. CDR3 length: 14 residues. The CDR3 is CASSDSAGDQPQHF. For the CDR3, the DNA is TGTGCCAGCAGTGACTCGGCAGGGGATCAGCCCCAGCATTTT.

V is TRBV27 and J is TRBJ2-6, with unresolved D. Germline assignment: CDR1 MNHEY and CDR2 SMNVEV (reference sequence). CDR3 length: 15 residues. V was trimmed by 3 bases and J by 0 bases, leaving 6 bases between them. The CDR3 sequence: CASSLSVSGANVLTF. The CDR3 nucleotides are TGTGCCAGCAGTTTGAGTGTCTCTGGGGCCAACGTCCTGACTTTC.

The CDR3 DNA follows: TGTGCCAGCAGCTTATTACAGGGCCAAGAGACCCAGTACTTC. Translated: CASSLLQGQETQYF. The chain has TRBV5-6 and TRBJ2-5; D may be TRBD1 (6 bases). The V and J ends lost 2 bases and 1 base respectively, with 9 bases between them. The CDR3 loop spans 14 amino acids. Per germline, CDR1 SGHDT and CDR2 YYEEEE.

The V and J genes are TRBV7-2 and TRBJ1-1; D is perhaps TRBD1 (5 bases). V gave up 2 bases and J gave up 4 bases, with 8 bases separating them. Germline-derived CDR1 and CDR2 are SGHTA and FQGNSA. This CDR3 spans 13 amino acids. CDR3 loop: CASSLWQGTEAFF. The CDR3 DNA sequence: TGTGCCAGCAGCTTATGGCAGGGCACTGAAGCTTTCTTT.

This chain joins TRBV28 and TRBJ2-5, with TRBD2 matching over 7 bases. V dropped 5 bases and J dropped 4; count of bases not matched to a gene: 16. CDR3 length: 17 amino acids. Looked up from germline, CDR1 is MDHEN and CDR2 is SYDVKM. The CDR3 protein is CASSTRSGAAVVETQYF. The CDR3 nucleotides are TGTGCCAGCAGTACCAGAAGCGGGGCAGCCGTCGTAGAGACCCAGTACTTC. The full variable domain, its missing parts supplied by reference TRBV28 and TRBJ2-5, is DVKVTQSSRYLVKRTGEKVFLECVQDMDHENMFWYRQDPGLGLRLIYFSYDVKMKEKGDIPEGYSVSREKKERFSLILESASTNQTSMYLCASSTRSGAAVVETQYFGPGTRLLVL.

The chain's CDR3 is CASSIGLAAIAKNIQYF. CDR3 DNA sequence: TGTGCCAGTAGTATCGGACTAGCGGCGATAGCCAAAAACATTCAGTACTTC. The chain employs TRBV19 and TRBJ2-4; 10 positions agree with TRBD2. Germline CDR1 LNHDA, CDR2 SQIVND (reference sequence). The CDR3 contains 17 residues. V lost 3 bases to trimming and J lost 0 bases; unmatched junction nucleotides: 5.

The rearrangement joins TRBV19 to TRBJ2-5; maybe TRBD1 (6 bases). The germline gives CDR1 LNHDA, CDR2 SQIVND (reference sequence). The CDR3 loop spans 15 amino acids. Trimming cost V 3 bases and J 3 bases, with 14 bases left between them. CDR3 protein: CASSIGPDRKETQYF. CDR3 coding DNA: TGTGCCAGTAGTATCGGGCCAGACAGGAAAGAGACCCAGTACTTC. Full variable domain (rest looked up from reference TRBV19 and TRBJ2-5): DGGITQSPKYLFRKEGQNVTLSCEQNLNHDAMYWYRQDPGQGLRLIYYSQIVNDFQKGDIAEGYSVSREKKESFPLTVTSAQKNPTAFYLCASSIGPDRKETQYFGPGTRLLVL.

The CDR3 DNA follows: TGTGCCTGGAGCCGACAGGGGCTTCGGGCTTTCTTT. This encodes CAWSRQGLRAFF. The V gene is TRBV30, the J gene TRBJ1-1, with 8 nucleotides matching TRBD1. The CDR3 covers 12 residues. Looked up from germline, CDR1 is GTSNPN and CDR2 is SVGIG (reference sequence). J lost 11 bases, V lost 3 bases, and 8 bases had no gene match.

This clone was recorded once. The CDR3 region is CASSLGLAGGPRYNEQFF. The CDR3 nucleotides read TGTGCCAGCAGCTTAGGACTAGCGGGGGGGCCGCGATACAATGAGCAGTTCTTC. This rearrangement joins TRBV7-2 to TRBJ2-1, with 14 bases matching TRBD2. Trimming at V came to 1 base and at J to 4 bases, leaving 6 bases not matched to a gene. Per the germline V gene, CDR1 is SGHTA and CDR2 is FQGNSA. The CDR3 runs to 18 residues.

This clone has a handful of counts. This sequence joins TRBV5-4 and TRBJ2-6; a weak D match, TRBD1 (6 bases). The CDR3 spans 15 residues. Trimming pared 6 bases from V and 4 bases from J, leaving 14 bases between. Looked up from germline, CDR1 is SGHNT and CDR2 is YYREEE (reference sequence). DNA for the CDR3: TGTGCCAGCATCGCCCAGGGGAAAGGGGCCAACGTCCTGACTTTC. Its protein product is CASIAQGKGANVLTF.

The CDR3 protein is CASSQEAGTATNEKLFF. The CDR3 DNA is TGTGCCAGCTCACAAGAGGCGGGAACGGCAACTAATGAAAAACTGTTTTTT. The chain links TRBV18 to TRBJ1-4; D uncertain. The V gene's germline CDR1 is KGHSH and CDR2 LQKENI. The CDR3 totals 17 residues. V lost 4 bases to trimming and J lost 0 bases, with 15 bases between them.

The chain couples TRBV4-1 to TRBJ2-3; the D gene is possibly TRBD2 (5 bases). There are 15 residues in the CDR3. Per germline, CDR1 MGHRA and CDR2 YSYEKL. The germline V and J ends were trimmed by 0 bases and 4 bases, with 11 bases remaining between them. CDR3 nucleotide sequence: TGCGCCAGCAGCCAAGAAGGAGGACGGCCAGATACGCAGTATTTT. Translation: CASSQEGGRPDTQYF.